Listed below are T cell receptor beta chains from one sample, sequenced in a study of early T cells in non-severe SARS-CoV-2 infection. TCRdb re-derived calls from the 5' RACE reads in MiXCR, one entry per CDR3 protein. The data contain roughly 75,000 distinct CDR3 sequences, around 17% of them singletons. Specimen: whole blood. The origin of the receptors is an adult who was a healthcare worker with PCR-confirmed SARS-CoV-2 infection or an uninfected control (not recorded which). Each CDR3 is given with its conserved first and last residue. Fields, in order: D gene, J gene, clone size, V gene, CDR3 DNA, CDR3 protein. D genes are given only for firm matches. Size tells how often a clone was seen (once, few, many) or the class of an expanded clone, and some rows leave it out.

>TRBD1|TRBJ1-5|few|TRBV7-2
TGTGCCAGCAGGCCTCAGACAGGGGGAGGCAATCAGCCCCAGCATTTT
CASRPQTGGGNQPQHF
>NA|TRBJ2-5|many|TRBV7-6
TGTGCCAGCAGCTTGGAGGGGAGGGAGACCCAGTACTTC
CASSLEGRETQYF
>TRBD1|TRBJ2-2|NA|TRBV20-1
TGCAGTGCTCCGGACAGGGGGCCACTCAACACCGGGGAGCTGTTTTTT
CSAPDRGPLNTGELFF
>NA|TRBJ1-1|few|TRBV7-9
TGTGCCAGCAGACAAGAGGCGGGGAGCGCTGAAGCTTTCTTT
CASRQEAGSAEAFF
>NA|TRBJ1-5|NA|TRBV5-8
TGTGCCAGCAGCAGACGGTGGGGGGCAAATCAGCCCCAGCATTTT
CASSRRWGANQPQHF
>NA|TRBJ1-1|few|TRBV5-6
TGTGCCAGCAGCTTGTGGGGGCGGGAACCTTACACTGAAGCTTTCTTT
CASSLWGREPYTEAFF
>TRBD2|TRBJ2-1|NA|TRBV7-6
TGTGCCAGCAGCCTTGCGGGACTACCGAGCTCCTACAATGAGCAGTTCTTC
CASSLAGLPSSYNEQFF
>TRBD2|TRBJ2-1|few|TRBV29-1
TGCAGCGTTGAAGATGGTTACGGGACTAGTCGGAATGAGCAGTTCTTC
CSVEDGYGTSRNEQFF
>NA|TRBJ1-2|few|TRBV29-1
TGCAGCGTTGGGGGTTCTAACTATGGCTACACCTTC
CSVGGSNYGYTF
>NA|TRBJ1-3|NA|TRBV3-1
TGTGCCACCAGCTTCAGGGGATCTGGAAACACCATATATTTT
CATSFRGSGNTIYF
>NA|TRBJ1-2|few|TRBV27
TGTGCCAGCAGTTTTGAGGGATACTTTGGCTACACCTTC
CASSFEGYFGYTF
>NA|TRBJ2-3|NA|TRBV7-3
TGTGCCAGCAGCTTAAACCTCCAGGCAGATACGCAGTATTTT
CASSLNLQADTQYF
>NA|TRBJ1-5|NA|TRBV6-2/TRBV6-3
TGTGCCAGCAGTTACGACCAGGGGTTCCGCAATCAGCCCCAGCATTTT
CASSYDQGFRNQPQHF
>NA|TRBJ2-3|few|TRBV29-1
TGCAGCGTCCCCCCGGAGGGGGGGGCACTTGGAGATACGCAGTATTTT
CSVPPEGGALGDTQYF
>NA|TRBJ2-7|few|TRBV3-1
TGTGCCAGCAGCCCCGTAGCCTGGGAGTACGAGCAGTACTTC
CASSPVAWEYEQYF
>NA|TRBJ2-1|few|TRBV29-1
TGCAGCGTTGTCGAGGGGGTTGAGCAGTTCTTC
CSVVEGVEQFF